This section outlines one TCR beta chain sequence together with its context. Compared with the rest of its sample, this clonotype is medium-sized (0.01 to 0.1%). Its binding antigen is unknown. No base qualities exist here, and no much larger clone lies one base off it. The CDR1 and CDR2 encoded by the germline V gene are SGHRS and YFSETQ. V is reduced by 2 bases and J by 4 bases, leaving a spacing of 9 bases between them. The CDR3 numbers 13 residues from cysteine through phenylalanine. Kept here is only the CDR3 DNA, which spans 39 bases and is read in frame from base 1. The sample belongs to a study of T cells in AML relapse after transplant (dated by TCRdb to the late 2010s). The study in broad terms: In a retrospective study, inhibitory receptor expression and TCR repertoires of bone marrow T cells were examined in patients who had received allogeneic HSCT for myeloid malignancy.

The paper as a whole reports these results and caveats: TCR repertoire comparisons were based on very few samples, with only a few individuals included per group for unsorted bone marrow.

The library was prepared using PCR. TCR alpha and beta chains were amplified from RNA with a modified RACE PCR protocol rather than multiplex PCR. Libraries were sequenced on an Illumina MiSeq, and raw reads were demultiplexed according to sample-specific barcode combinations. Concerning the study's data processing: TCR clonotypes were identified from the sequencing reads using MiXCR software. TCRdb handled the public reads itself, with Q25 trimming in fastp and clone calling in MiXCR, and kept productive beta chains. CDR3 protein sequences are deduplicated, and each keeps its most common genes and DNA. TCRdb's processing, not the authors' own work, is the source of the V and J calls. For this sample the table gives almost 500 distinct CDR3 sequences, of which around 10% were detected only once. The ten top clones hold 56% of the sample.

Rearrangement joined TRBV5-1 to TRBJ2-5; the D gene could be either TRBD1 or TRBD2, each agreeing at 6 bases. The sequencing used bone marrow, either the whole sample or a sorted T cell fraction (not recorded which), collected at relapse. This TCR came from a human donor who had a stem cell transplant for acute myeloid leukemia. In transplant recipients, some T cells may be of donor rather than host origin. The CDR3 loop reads CASSFRGGETQYF. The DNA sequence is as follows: TGCGCCAGCAGCTTCAGGGGAGGAGAGACCCAGTACTTC.